The rows below give T cell receptor beta chains drawn from one sample of a study of blood T cell repertoires in COVID-19. Some clones are missing from TCRdb's copy, which holds only in-frame ones; the method was immunoSEQ multiplex PCR. The sample contains nearly 95,000 clones, around 67% of which appear only once. Input material: peripheral blood. The receptor source for this set is a man between 65 and 80 years old with COVID-19, enrolled during active disease. CDR3s include the opening cysteine and the closing phenylalanine or tryptophan. Fields, in order: J gene, clone size, V gene, D gene, CDR3 DNA, CDR3 protein. The D gene is left open where the match is weak. Clone sizes are given selectively: once, few, many, or a class where the clone is expanded.

j_gene: TRBJ2-3; abundance: NA; v_gene: TRBV3-1/TRBV3-2; d_gene: NA; CDR3nt: TGTGCCAGCAGCCCGGGACAACACAGCACAGATACGCAGTATTTT; CDR3aa: CASSPGQHSTDTQYF
j_gene: TRBJ2-1; abundance: NA; v_gene: TRBV4-3; d_gene: TRBD2; CDR3nt: TGCGCCAGCAGCCAAGAACAGCGGGAGGGGGATAATGAGCAGTTCTTC; CDR3aa: CASSQEQREGDNEQFF
j_gene: TRBJ2-2; abundance: NA; v_gene: TRBV28; d_gene: NA; CDR3nt: TGTGCCAGCAGTCCTCCCCCACAGGGGAACACCGGGGAGCTGTTTTTT; CDR3aa: CASSPPPQGNTGELFF
j_gene: TRBJ2-1; abundance: NA; v_gene: TRBV24-1; d_gene: NA; CDR3nt: TGTGCCACCAGTGATTTATTAAATGAGCAGTTCTTC; CDR3aa: CATSDLLNEQFF
j_gene: TRBJ1-5; abundance: NA; v_gene: TRBV5-5; d_gene: TRBD1; CDR3nt: TGTGCCAGCAGCCAGACTGGGACAGGGGGAAGCAATCAGCCCCAGCATTTT; CDR3aa: CASSQTGTGGSNQPQHF
j_gene: TRBJ2-6; abundance: NA; v_gene: TRBV20-1; d_gene: TRBD1; CDR3nt: TGCAGTGCTAGTGGGACAGCGCGCTCTGGGGCCAACGTCCTGACTTTC; CDR3aa: CSASGTARSGANVLTF
j_gene: TRBJ1-3; abundance: NA; v_gene: TRBV7-2; d_gene: TRBD1; CDR3nt: TGTGCCAGCAGCTCCCAGGGGGGTATTGACACCATATATTTT; CDR3aa: CASSSQGGIDTIYF
j_gene: TRBJ2-1; abundance: NA; v_gene: TRBV24-1; d_gene: TRBD2; CDR3nt: TGTGCCACAAGTATAATACGACTAGCGGGAGGTCATGAGCAGTTCTTC; CDR3aa: CATSIIRLAGGHEQFF
j_gene: TRBJ2-5; abundance: NA; v_gene: TRBV27; d_gene: TRBD2; CDR3nt: TGTGCCAGCAGCCACCTAGCGGGAGGGCAAGAGACCCAGTACTTC; CDR3aa: CASSHLAGGQETQYF
j_gene: TRBJ1-2; abundance: once; v_gene: TRBV18; d_gene: TRBD1; CDR3nt: TGTGCCAGCTCACGGGGATCTCAGGGGGCCTATGGCTACACCTTC; CDR3aa: CASSRGSQGAYGYTF
j_gene: TRBJ2-7; abundance: many; v_gene: TRBV5-5; d_gene: NA; CDR3nt: TGTGCCAGCAGCCCGCCGGGACACCACTCCTACGAGCAGTACTTC; CDR3aa: CASSPPGHHSYEQYF
j_gene: TRBJ2-2; abundance: NA; v_gene: TRBV9; d_gene: NA; CDR3nt: TGTGCCAGCAGCGTAGGGCAGGCGAACACCGGGGAGCTGTTTTTT; CDR3aa: CASSVGQANTGELFF
j_gene: TRBJ1-3; abundance: NA; v_gene: TRBV7-9; d_gene: TRBD1; CDR3nt: TGTGCCAGCAGGCAGACAGGGTCCTCTGGAAACACCATATATTTT; CDR3aa: CASRQTGSSGNTIYF
j_gene: TRBJ2-5; abundance: NA; v_gene: TRBV24-1; d_gene: NA; CDR3nt: TGTGCCACCAGTGATATCCAACAGGGCCAAGAGACCCAGTACTTC; CDR3aa: CATSDIQQGQETQYF
j_gene: TRBJ2-1; abundance: NA; v_gene: TRBV28; d_gene: TRBD2; CDR3nt: TGTGCCAGCAGTCGAATCGGGACTAGCGCTTACAATGAGCAGTTCTTC; CDR3aa: CASSRIGTSAYNEQFF
j_gene: TRBJ1-4; abundance: NA; v_gene: TRBV5-1; d_gene: TRBD1; CDR3nt: TGCGCCAGCAGCTTGGCCCAGACAGGGACTTTTGAAAAACTGTTTTTT; CDR3aa: CASSLAQTGTFEKLFF
j_gene: TRBJ1-2; abundance: NA; v_gene: TRBV10-3; d_gene: NA; CDR3nt: TGTGCCATCGGGGAGGGGGTAGGCGGCTACACCTTC; CDR3aa: CAIGEGVGGYTF
j_gene: TRBJ1-1; abundance: NA; v_gene: TRBV7-2; d_gene: NA; CDR3nt: TGTGCCAGCAGCTTAGCTATGGGGGGCACTGAAGCTTTCTTT; CDR3aa: CASSLAMGGTEAFF
j_gene: TRBJ2-5; abundance: NA; v_gene: TRBV7-6; d_gene: TRBD1; CDR3nt: TGTGCCAGCAGCTCGACAGGGGGCCGGCAAGAGACCCAGTACTTC; CDR3aa: CASSSTGGRQETQYF
j_gene: TRBJ1-2; abundance: NA; v_gene: TRBV7-2; d_gene: TRBD1; CDR3nt: TGTGCCAGCAGCTTAAGTCAGGGGGCAAGTTACTATGGCTACACCTTC; CDR3aa: CASSLSQGASYYGYTF
j_gene: TRBJ2-7; abundance: NA; v_gene: TRBV5-1; d_gene: NA; CDR3nt: TGCGCCAGCAGCACGGGTGGGGCCAAAACCTACGAGCAGTACTTC; CDR3aa: CASSTGGAKTYEQYF
j_gene: TRBJ2-7; abundance: NA; v_gene: TRBV6-2/TRBV6-3; d_gene: NA; CDR3nt: TGTGCCAGCAGTTACTCGAAAGCCTCCTACGAGCAGTACTTC; CDR3aa: CASSYSKASYEQYF
j_gene: TRBJ2-1; abundance: NA; v_gene: TRBV4-3; d_gene: NA; CDR3nt: TGCGCCAGCAGCCAAGGGGTCGCTAGAATGAATGAGCAGTTCTTC; CDR3aa: CASSQGVARMNEQFF
j_gene: TRBJ2-3; abundance: NA; v_gene: TRBV27; d_gene: NA; CDR3nt: TGTGCCAGCAGCAGAGTGGGACTCGGCAACACAGATACGCAGTATTTT; CDR3aa: CASSRVGLGNTDTQYF
j_gene: TRBJ2-1; abundance: few; v_gene: TRBV10-3; d_gene: TRBD2; CDR3nt: TGTGCCATCAGCACTTATAGCGGGAGGGACTCCTACAATGAGCAGTTCTTC; CDR3aa: CAISTYSGRDSYNEQFF
j_gene: TRBJ1-2; abundance: few; v_gene: TRBV25-1; d_gene: NA; CDR3nt: TGTGCCAGCAGTGATGCAGGGCACTATGGCTACACCTTC; CDR3aa: CASSDAGHYGYTF
j_gene: TRBJ2-3; abundance: NA; v_gene: TRBV4-3; d_gene: NA; CDR3nt: TGCGCCAGCAGCCAAGTACAGGGCACAGATACGCAGTATTTT; CDR3aa: CASSQVQGTDTQYF
j_gene: TRBJ1-2; abundance: NA; v_gene: TRBV25-1; d_gene: TRBD1; CDR3nt: TGTGCCAGCAGTGAAGGGAGGACAGGGGGCTATGGCTACACCTTC; CDR3aa: CASSEGRTGGYGYTF
j_gene: TRBJ1-5; abundance: NA; v_gene: TRBV2; d_gene: TRBD1; CDR3nt: TGTGCCAGCTCAGTACAGGGGGCCGGCAATCAGCCCCAGCATTTT; CDR3aa: CASSVQGAGNQPQHF
j_gene: TRBJ2-3; abundance: few; v_gene: TRBV11-1; d_gene: TRBD2; CDR3nt: TGTGCCAGCAGCTTGGGACTAGCGGTCACAGATACGCAGTATTTT; CDR3aa: CASSLGLAVTDTQYF
j_gene: TRBJ1-5; abundance: NA; v_gene: TRBV5-6; d_gene: NA; CDR3nt: TGTGCCAGCAGTTCGCTTCAGGGTGGGCAGCCCCAGCATTTT; CDR3aa: CASSSLQGGQPQHF
j_gene: TRBJ1-2; abundance: NA; v_gene: TRBV5-4; d_gene: NA; CDR3nt: TGTGCCAGCAGCTTGTCCGCAGGGCTCAACTATGGCTACACCTTC; CDR3aa: CASSLSAGLNYGYTF
j_gene: TRBJ1-1; abundance: once; v_gene: TRBV9; d_gene: TRBD1; CDR3nt: TGTGCCAGCAGCGGGATGACAGGGAGCCGCCATATGAACACTGAAGCTTTCTTT; CDR3aa: CASSGMTGSRHMNTEAFF
j_gene: TRBJ2-3; abundance: NA; v_gene: TRBV27; d_gene: TRBD2; CDR3nt: TGTGCCAGCAAGGAGCGGGAGGGGCAGGTGGATACGCAGTATTTT; CDR3aa: CASKEREGQVDTQYF
j_gene: TRBJ2-1; abundance: NA; v_gene: TRBV27; d_gene: NA; CDR3nt: TGTGCCAGCATGTTTTTATATGAGCAGTTCTTC; CDR3aa: CASMFLYEQFF
j_gene: TRBJ2-6; abundance: NA; v_gene: TRBV5-1; d_gene: NA; CDR3nt: TGCGCCAGCAGCTTGGGAGACTCTGGGGCCAACGTCCTGACTTTC; CDR3aa: CASSLGDSGANVLTF
j_gene: TRBJ2-7; abundance: NA; v_gene: TRBV5-6; d_gene: TRBD2; CDR3nt: TGTGCCAGCAGCCTAGATTCTAGCGGGAGCGGGTACGAGCAGTACTTC; CDR3aa: CASSLDSSGSGYEQYF
j_gene: TRBJ2-7; abundance: NA; v_gene: TRBV7-2; d_gene: TRBD2; CDR3nt: TGTGCCAGCAGCTTACGGACTAGCGGGAGGGCCCTCTCCTACGAGCAGTACTTC; CDR3aa: CASSLRTSGRALSYEQYF
j_gene: TRBJ2-1; abundance: once; v_gene: TRBV7-2; d_gene: NA; CDR3nt: TGTGCCAGCAGCGTAGACAGCTACAATGAGCAGTTCTTC; CDR3aa: CASSVDSYNEQFF
j_gene: TRBJ2-4; abundance: NA; v_gene: TRBV27; d_gene: TRBD2; CDR3nt: TGTGCCAGCAGTTCGGGACTGATGACTAGCGGGTTAGCCAAAAACATTCAGTACTTC; CDR3aa: CASSSGLMTSGLAKNIQYF
j_gene: TRBJ1-4; abundance: NA; v_gene: TRBV7-2; d_gene: NA; CDR3nt: TGTGCCAGCAGCCCCGGGGTAGGAAGGGAAAAACTGTTTTTT; CDR3aa: CASSPGVGREKLFF
j_gene: TRBJ1-1; abundance: NA; v_gene: TRBV9; d_gene: NA; CDR3nt: TGTGCCAGCAGCCTCATTTCGGGGCGGGGGGACACTGAAGCTTTCTTT; CDR3aa: CASSLISGRGDTEAFF
j_gene: TRBJ2-7; abundance: NA; v_gene: TRBV7-3; d_gene: NA; CDR3nt: TGTGCCAGCAGCCTCTACTATCAGAGCTCCTACGAGCAGTACTTC; CDR3aa: CASSLYYQSSYEQYF
j_gene: TRBJ2-7; abundance: NA; v_gene: TRBV3-1/TRBV3-2; d_gene: TRBD2; CDR3nt: TGTGCCAGCAGCCAAGGGACTAGCGGTTTAGTGCAGTACTTC; CDR3aa: CASSQGTSGLVQYF
j_gene: TRBJ1-2; abundance: NA; v_gene: TRBV5-7; d_gene: TRBD1; CDR3nt: TGTGCCAGCAGCCTCCCGACCGGGACAGGGGTCGGATGCGGCTACACCTTC; CDR3aa: CASSLPTGTGVGCGYTF
j_gene: TRBJ2-3; abundance: once; v_gene: TRBV30; d_gene: NA; CDR3nt: TGTGCCTGGAGTACAGGTGATACGCAGTATTTT; CDR3aa: CAWSTGDTQYF
j_gene: TRBJ2-7; abundance: NA; v_gene: TRBV10-3; d_gene: TRBD1; CDR3nt: TGTGCCATCAAAAACGGACAGGGGTTCGACGAGCAGTACTTC; CDR3aa: CAIKNGQGFDEQYF
j_gene: TRBJ2-1; abundance: NA; v_gene: TRBV19; d_gene: TRBD2; CDR3nt: TGTGCCAGTAGTTCAACCGCTGGGACTAGGAGCAATGAGCAGTTCTTC; CDR3aa: CASSSTAGTRSNEQFF
j_gene: TRBJ1-4; abundance: NA; v_gene: TRBV2; d_gene: NA; CDR3nt: TGTGCCAGCAGCATCTGGGACACTGCAACTAATGAAAAACTGTTTTTT; CDR3aa: CASSIWDTATNEKLFF
j_gene: TRBJ2-1; abundance: few; v_gene: TRBV2; d_gene: NA; CDR3nt: TGTGCCAGCGGCGGGCTCCCCTACAATGAGCAGTTCTTC; CDR3aa: CASGGLPYNEQFF
j_gene: TRBJ2-7; abundance: few; v_gene: TRBV4-2; d_gene: TRBD2; CDR3nt: TGTGCCAGCGGCGATAGCGGGCACTCCTACGAGCAGTACTTC; CDR3aa: CASGDSGHSYEQYF
j_gene: TRBJ1-1; abundance: NA; v_gene: TRBV6-2/TRBV6-3; d_gene: NA; CDR3nt: TGTGCCAGCAGTTTATTCACAGGGCGGACTGAAGCTTTCTTT; CDR3aa: CASSLFTGRTEAFF